This TCR beta chain originates from a study of shared clonotypes between healthy human individuals. Positively selected for CCR7, the CD45RO-negative cells used as naive CD8 cells excluded terminally differentiated effector memory CD45RA+ cells. As regards this clone: Its matching antigen is unknown.

This table comes from immunoSEQ multiplex PCR, and its TCRdb copy is limited to in-frame clones, with some not included. This table has hundreds of thousands of clones, 85% to 95% appearing once. Overall study findings and caveats: Owing to a small donor count, the genetic and exposure-history diversity represented was limited. It was observed that about 5% of naive CD4 clonotypes were shared across a handful of donors. Larger richness was generally estimated for naive than memory subsets.

The V gene's germline CDR1 is LNHDA and CDR2 SQIVND (reference sequence). V shed 10 bases and J shed 12 bases, with 31 bases lying between them. The CDR3 is made up of 16 amino acids. The sequenced sample consisted of naive CD8+ T cells sorted from blood. The TCR sequence derives from a woman in her twenties or thirties in good health. The chain carries TRBV19 and TRBJ2-1; TRBD2 might be the D (6 bases). This CDR3 reads CATSSLGGTDTTGQFF. CDR3 in DNA: TGTGCCACCTCGAGTCTCGGAGGGACTGACACAACTGGGCAGTTCTTC. The variable domain in full, completed from reference TRBV19 and TRBJ2-1, reads DGGITQSPKYLFRKEGQNVTLSCEQNLNHDAMYWYRQDPGQGLRLIYYSQIVNDFQKGDIAEGYSVSREKKESFPLTVTSAQKNPTAFYLCATSSLGGTDTTGQFFGPGTRLTVL.